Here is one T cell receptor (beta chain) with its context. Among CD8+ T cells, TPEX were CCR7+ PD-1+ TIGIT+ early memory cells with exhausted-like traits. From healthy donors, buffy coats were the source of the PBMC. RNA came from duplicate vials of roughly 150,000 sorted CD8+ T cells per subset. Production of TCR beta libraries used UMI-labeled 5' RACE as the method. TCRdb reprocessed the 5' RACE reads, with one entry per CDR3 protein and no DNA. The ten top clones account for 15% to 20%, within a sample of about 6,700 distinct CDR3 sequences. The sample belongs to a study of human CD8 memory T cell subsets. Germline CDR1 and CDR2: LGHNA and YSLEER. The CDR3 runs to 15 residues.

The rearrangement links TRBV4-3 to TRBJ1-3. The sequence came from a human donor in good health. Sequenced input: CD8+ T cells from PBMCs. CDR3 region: CASSQDQSTGNTIYF.